The rows below give T cell receptor beta chains drawn from one sample of a study of cytomegalovirus exposure and HLA in healthy donors. TCRdb's copy holds only in-frame clones and misses some; the assay was immunoSEQ multiplex PCR. The profile covers fewer than 250,000 clones, with 81% appearing a single time and 3.4% taken by the ten largest. The sample taken for sequencing was PBMCs. These receptors all come from a middle-aged man in good health and CMV-seropositive. The CDR3 runs from the conserved cysteine through the conserved F or W. The D gene is left open where the match is weak. Part of the rows lack a size; the others show once, few, many or a class for expanded clones.

d_call: TRBD1
clone_size: -
j_call: TRBJ1-2
v_call: TRBV7-9
cdr3_nt: TGTGCCAGCAGCTATATGATGAACAGGGGTGATGGCTACACCTTC
cdr3_aa: CASSYMMNRGDGYTF

d_call: TRBD1
clone_size: -
j_call: TRBJ1-1
v_call: TRBV4-1
cdr3_nt: TGCGCCAGCAGCAAGGGACAGGGGGTCTGGACTGAAGCTTTCTTT
cdr3_aa: CASSKGQGVWTEAFF

d_call: -
clone_size: -
j_call: TRBJ1-6
v_call: TRBV27
cdr3_nt: TGTGCCAGCAGTCCTGGTCCAGGGAAAGCCCCTTCACCCCTCCACTTT
cdr3_aa: CASSPGPGKAPSPLHF

d_call: -
clone_size: -
j_call: TRBJ1-5
v_call: TRBV5-1
cdr3_nt: TGCGCCAGCAGCTTCGGACAGAATCAGCCCCAGCATTTT
cdr3_aa: CASSFGQNQPQHF

d_call: TRBD1
clone_size: few
j_call: TRBJ1-4
v_call: TRBV10-3
cdr3_nt: TGTGCCATCAGTAACCACAGGGGCGGCGATGAAAAACTGTTTTTT
cdr3_aa: CAISNHRGGDEKLFF

d_call: TRBD2
clone_size: -
j_call: TRBJ2-3
v_call: TRBV5-4
cdr3_nt: TGTGCCAGCAGCTGGGGACTAGCGAGCACAGATACGCAGTATTTT
cdr3_aa: CASSWGLASTDTQYF

d_call: TRBD2
clone_size: few
j_call: TRBJ2-1
v_call: TRBV11-2
cdr3_nt: TGTGCCAGCAGTCTAAGCGGGGGTTCACTCAATGAGCAGTTCTTC
cdr3_aa: CASSLSGGSLNEQFF

d_call: TRBD2
clone_size: once
j_call: TRBJ2-7
v_call: TRBV27
cdr3_nt: TGTGCCAGCAGTTCCAAAGCGGGACCCTGGGAGCAGTACTTC
cdr3_aa: CASSSKAGPWEQYF

d_call: -
clone_size: -
j_call: TRBJ1-1
v_call: TRBV5-4
cdr3_nt: TGTGCCAGCGGCACCGATCTCACTGAAGCTTTCTTT
cdr3_aa: CASGTDLTEAFF

d_call: TRBD2
clone_size: -
j_call: TRBJ2-3
v_call: TRBV7-2
cdr3_nt: TGTGCCAGCGGGGTTCTAGCGGGAAGTTCAGATACGCAGTATTTT
cdr3_aa: CASGVLAGSSDTQYF

d_call: TRBD1
clone_size: -
j_call: TRBJ2-7
v_call: TRBV4-3
cdr3_nt: TGCGCCAGCAGCCAGCGGACAGGGTGGGAGCAGTACTTC
cdr3_aa: CASSQRTGWEQYF

d_call: -
clone_size: -
j_call: TRBJ2-7
v_call: TRBV27
cdr3_nt: TGTGCCAGCAGTTTCGGTCGATCCTACGAGCAGTACTTC
cdr3_aa: CASSFGRSYEQYF

d_call: -
clone_size: -
j_call: TRBJ2-3
v_call: TRBV11-2
cdr3_nt: TGTGCCAGCAGCTTAGAGGGGGGATACTCCACAGATACGCAGTATTTT
cdr3_aa: CASSLEGGYSTDTQYF

d_call: -
clone_size: -
j_call: TRBJ1-5
v_call: TRBV18
cdr3_nt: TGTGCCAGCTCAACAGGGAGACCGCCGAATCAGCCCCAGCATTTT
cdr3_aa: CASSTGRPPNQPQHF

d_call: -
clone_size: -
j_call: TRBJ1-1
v_call: TRBV2
cdr3_nt: TGTGCCAGCGGGATTAGACAGGCGAACACTGAAGCTTTCTTT
cdr3_aa: CASGIRQANTEAFF

d_call: -
clone_size: once
j_call: TRBJ2-5
v_call: TRBV7-7
cdr3_nt: TGTGCCAGCAGCTTTATTCCTCAAGAGACCCAGTACTTC
cdr3_aa: CASSFIPQETQYF

d_call: -
clone_size: -
j_call: TRBJ2-3
v_call: TRBV6-1
cdr3_nt: TGTGCCAGCAGTGGACTTAGCACAGATACGCAGTATTTT
cdr3_aa: CASSGLSTDTQYF

d_call: -
clone_size: -
j_call: TRBJ2-7
v_call: TRBV7-8
cdr3_nt: TGTGCCAGCAGCTTAAAGTTCGGGGAACCCCTCTCCTACGAGCAGTACTTC
cdr3_aa: CASSLKFGEPLSYEQYF

d_call: -
clone_size: -
j_call: TRBJ1-2
v_call: TRBV18
cdr3_nt: TGTGCCAGCTCACCACAGGACACAGGGATCTATGGCTACACCTTC
cdr3_aa: CASSPQDTGIYGYTF

d_call: -
clone_size: -
j_call: TRBJ2-2
v_call: TRBV2
cdr3_nt: TGTGCCTCGAAGCGGGACACCGGGGAGCTGTTTTTT
cdr3_aa: CASKRDTGELFF

d_call: TRBD1
clone_size: few
j_call: TRBJ2-7
v_call: TRBV9
cdr3_nt: TGTGCCAGCAGCGCCCGTCCAGGGGACAGCTACGAGCAGTACTTC
cdr3_aa: CASSARPGDSYEQYF

d_call: -
clone_size: -
j_call: TRBJ1-2
v_call: TRBV5-6
cdr3_nt: TGTGCCAGCAGCTTGGTTGCAGGCTATGGCTACACCTTC
cdr3_aa: CASSLVAGYGYTF

d_call: -
clone_size: -
j_call: TRBJ2-7
v_call: TRBV6-6
cdr3_nt: TGTGCCAGCAGTTACGTGGGAGTCCACGAGCAGTACTTC
cdr3_aa: CASSYVGVHEQYF

d_call: -
clone_size: -
j_call: TRBJ2-1
v_call: TRBV5-4
cdr3_nt: TGTGCCAGCAGGACACTAGAGCCTATTCCGGAAAAGTACAATGAGCAGTTCTTC
cdr3_aa: CASRTLEPIPEKYNEQFF

d_call: -
clone_size: -
j_call: TRBJ2-7
v_call: TRBV19
cdr3_nt: TGTGCCAGTAGTACAGGCGGGACAGTGTTAGGCGAGCAGTACTTC
cdr3_aa: CASSTGGTVLGEQYF

d_call: -
clone_size: -
j_call: TRBJ2-6
v_call: TRBV19
cdr3_nt: TGTGCCAGTAGTAAACAGACATCTGGGGCCAACGTCCTGACTTTC
cdr3_aa: CASSKQTSGANVLTF

d_call: -
clone_size: -
j_call: TRBJ1-5
v_call: TRBV28
cdr3_nt: TGTGCCAGCAGTTTTGGCAGGGTCAGTCAGCCCCAGCATTTT
cdr3_aa: CASSFGRVSQPQHF

d_call: TRBD1
clone_size: once
j_call: TRBJ1-5
v_call: TRBV19
cdr3_nt: TGTGCCAGTAGTGCGCCAGGGGGCCCGGGGAGGCCCCAGCATTTT
cdr3_aa: CASSAPGGPGRPQHF

d_call: -
clone_size: -
j_call: TRBJ2-5
v_call: TRBV6-1
cdr3_nt: TGTGCCAGCAGGAGGGCCCTACAAGAGACCCAGTACTTC
cdr3_aa: CASRRALQETQYF

d_call: TRBD2
clone_size: -
j_call: TRBJ2-3
v_call: TRBV5-1
cdr3_nt: TGCGCCAGCAGCTCCCGGGGGGGCGAGACAGATACGCAGTATTTT
cdr3_aa: CASSSRGGETDTQYF

d_call: TRBD2
clone_size: -
j_call: TRBJ2-7
v_call: TRBV7-8
cdr3_nt: TGTGCCAGCAGCTTAGATTTCTGGACTAGCGGGGAATACCCCTACGAGCAGTACTTC
cdr3_aa: CASSLDFWTSGEYPYEQYF

d_call: -
clone_size: -
j_call: TRBJ2-7
v_call: TRBV6-6
cdr3_nt: TGTGCCAGCAGGGGAACCGGGACAATCTCCTACGAGCAGTACTTC
cdr3_aa: CASRGTGTISYEQYF

d_call: -
clone_size: -
j_call: TRBJ2-1
v_call: TRBV6-1
cdr3_nt: TGTGCCTCTGGTAGGGGGAGTGAGCAGTTCTTC
cdr3_aa: CASGRGSEQFF

d_call: TRBD2
clone_size: -
j_call: TRBJ2-5
v_call: TRBV7-9
cdr3_nt: TGTGCCAGCAGCAATCTGGCTAGCGGGGGGGCCAGAGAGACCCAGTACTTC
cdr3_aa: CASSNLASGGARETQYF

d_call: -
clone_size: -
j_call: TRBJ2-7
v_call: TRBV5-1
cdr3_nt: TGCGCCAGCAGCTTGAATTCCGGGACTGCTTACGAGCAGTACTTC
cdr3_aa: CASSLNSGTAYEQYF

d_call: -
clone_size: -
j_call: TRBJ2-1
v_call: TRBV6-5
cdr3_nt: TGTGCCAGCAGTTACTCGAGGGTTTCACTGGGTGGTGAGCAGTTCTTC
cdr3_aa: CASSYSRVSLGGEQFF

d_call: TRBD2
clone_size: -
j_call: TRBJ2-1
v_call: TRBV6-1
cdr3_nt: TGTGCCAGCAGTGATCTTGGTCTAGCGGGAGTGGGGAATGAGCAGTTCTTC
cdr3_aa: CASSDLGLAGVGNEQFF

d_call: TRBD1
clone_size: few
j_call: TRBJ1-6
v_call: TRBV30
cdr3_nt: TGTGCCTGGAGGCCCCGGACAGGGGAGGGTTCACCCCTCCACTTT
cdr3_aa: CAWRPRTGEGSPLHF

d_call: -
clone_size: -
j_call: TRBJ2-7
v_call: TRBV27
cdr3_nt: TGTGCCAGCAGTTCCCCACTTCGGGAGCAGTACTTC
cdr3_aa: CASSSPLREQYF

d_call: -
clone_size: -
j_call: TRBJ2-7
v_call: TRBV4-1
cdr3_nt: TGCGCCAGCAGCCCCTTCTCACTGGACGGGGTATCCTACGAGCAGTACTTC
cdr3_aa: CASSPFSLDGVSYEQYF

d_call: -
clone_size: -
j_call: TRBJ1-3
v_call: TRBV6-5
cdr3_nt: TGTGCCAGCAGGGGGGCCTCTGGAAACACCATATATTTT
cdr3_aa: CASRGASGNTIYF